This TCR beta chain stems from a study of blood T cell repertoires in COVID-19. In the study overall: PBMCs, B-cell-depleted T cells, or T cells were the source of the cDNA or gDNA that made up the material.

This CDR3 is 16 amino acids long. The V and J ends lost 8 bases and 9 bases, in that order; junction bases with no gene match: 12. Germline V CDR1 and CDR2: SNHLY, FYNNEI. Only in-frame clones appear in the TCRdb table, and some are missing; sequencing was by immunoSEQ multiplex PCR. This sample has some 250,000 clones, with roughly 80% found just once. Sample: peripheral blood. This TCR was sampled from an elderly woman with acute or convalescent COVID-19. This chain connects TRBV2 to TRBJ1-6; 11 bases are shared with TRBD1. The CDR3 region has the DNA TGTGCCAGCCTTAATGGGAGGGACAGGGGGAGTTCACCCCTCCACTTT. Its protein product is CASLNGRDRGSSPLHF.